Listed below are T cell receptor beta chains from one sample, sequenced in a study of technical replicates of blood from a few donors. TCRdb's table, derived via immunoSEQ multiplex PCR, lists solely in-frame clones and lacks some. The sample consists of about 83,000 clones, about 91% of them appearing once. Material for sequencing was T cells isolated from PBMCs. All receptors come from a human donor in good health. Both conserved end residues are part of each CDR3. A D gene is named only where the DNA matches it firmly. Clone sizes are given selectively: once, few, many, or a class where the clone is expanded.

TRBJ2-2,-,TRBD1,TRBV7-9,TGTGCCAGCAGCACGGACAGGCACACCGGGGAGCTGTTTTTT,CASSTDRHTGELFF
TRBJ2-2,-,-,TRBV7-7,TGTGCCAGCAGCTTAGGGCCAGGGTACACCGGGGAGCTGTTTTTT,CASSLGPGYTGELFF
TRBJ1-2,-,-,TRBV29-1,TGCAGCGTTGAGGGAGAGGGCAGAGCTAACTATGGCTACACCTTC,CSVEGEGRANYGYTF
TRBJ1-2,-,TRBD1,TRBV19,TGTGCCAGTAGTTCGCCGACAGGGATGCACTATGGCTACACCTTC,CASSSPTGMHYGYTF
TRBJ1-1,-,TRBD1,TRBV25-1,TGTGCCAGCAGTGCCGCAGGGGGCAGAACTTTCTTT,CASSAAGGRTFF
TRBJ2-2,-,TRBD2,TRBV5-1,TGCGCCAGCAGCGGCGGGAGAGGCACCGGGGAGCTGTTTTTT,CASSGGRGTGELFF
TRBJ1-4,once,-,TRBV9,TGTGCCAGCAGCGCAAGGGGGGGAGGCGCAACTAATGAAAAACTGTTTTTT,CASSARGGGATNEKLFF
TRBJ2-7,-,TRBD1,TRBV13,TGTGCCAGCAGCTTTGGGACAGGGGGCGCCGAGCAGTACTTC,CASSFGTGGAEQYF
TRBJ1-3,few,-,TRBV10-3,TGTGCCATCACCAGCTCTGGAAACACCATATATTTT,CAITSSGNTIYF
TRBJ2-1,-,-,TRBV10-3,TGTGCCATCAGGGAGGTGGCTAGCTCCTACAATGAGCAGTTCTTC,CAIREVASSYNEQFF
TRBJ2-1,-,-,TRBV6-5,TGTGCCAGCAGTTACCAGCAGACTAGTCTCGATGAGCAGTTCTTC,CASSYQQTSLDEQFF
TRBJ2-2,-,-,TRBV4-1,TGCGCCAGCAGCCAAGGGGGGCCGGGGGGACGAAACACCGGGGAGCTGTTTTTT,CASSQGGPGGRNTGELFF
TRBJ2-1,-,TRBD2,TRBV5-1,TGCGCCAGCAGCCGAATGGGAGGGTTGAATGAGCAGTTCTTC,CASSRMGGLNEQFF
TRBJ1-1,-,-,TRBV19,TGTGCCAGTAGTTCGGACAGGAACACTGAAGCTTTCTTT,CASSSDRNTEAFF
TRBJ1-1,once,TRBD1,TRBV29-1,TGCAGCGTTGAAGTGGGACAGAAAGCTTTCTTT,CSVEVGQKAFF
TRBJ2-6,-,-,TRBV7-2,TGTGCCAGCAGCTTAGTCCGACAGTCTGGGGCCAACGTCCTGACTTTC,CASSLVRQSGANVLTF
TRBJ1-2,-,-,TRBV28,TGTGCCAGCAGTCCCCCTTCTGGGCGGGGCCCTCGGTCCCCGGGTGGCTACACCTTC,CASSPPSGRGPRSPGGYTF
TRBJ1-1,-,-,TRBV30,TGTGCCTGGAACCCTCCCCTGAAAGTTCGGGACACTGAAGCTTTCTTT,CAWNPPLKVRDTEAFF
TRBJ2-7,-,TRBD2,TRBV30,TGTGCCTGGAGTGTCGGCGGGGGGTCCTACGAGCAGTACTTC,CAWSVGGGSYEQYF
TRBJ2-7,-,-,TRBV2,TGTGCCAGCGCACCGGTGAACTCCTACGAGCAGTACTTC,CASAPVNSYEQYF
TRBJ1-1,few,TRBD1,TRBV30,TGTGCCTGGACAGACAGGGGATGGACTGAAGCTTTCTTT,CAWTDRGWTEAFF
TRBJ1-1,-,TRBD1,TRBV30,TGTGCCTGGAACTTTGCACAGGGGGACACTGAAGCTTTCTTT,CAWNFAQGDTEAFF
TRBJ2-1,-,TRBD2,TRBV13,TGTGCCAGCAGCTTAGAGGTTGGGACTAGCGGGAGGGCCGTCGTTGCCAATGAGCAGTTCTTC,CASSLEVGTSGRAVVANEQFF
TRBJ1-1,-,-,TRBV4-2,TGTGCCAGCAGCCAAGGGTCCGGGAGAGACACTGAAGCTTTCTTT,CASSQGSGRDTEAFF
TRBJ1-5,-,-,TRBV7-6,TGTGCCAGCAGCATGGCAGGGGCGGCGTACAATCAGCCCCAGCATTTT,CASSMAGAAYNQPQHF
TRBJ2-5,-,-,TRBV27,TGTGCCAGCAGTTTATCCACAGCAAAAGAGACCCAGTACTTC,CASSLSTAKETQYF
TRBJ1-1,-,-,TRBV27,TGTGCCAGCAGTCCGGACAGCCGACTCGGTGGCACTGAAGCTTTCTTT,CASSPDSRLGGTEAFF
TRBJ2-3,-,-,TRBV7-9,TGTGCCAGCAGAGTGGGGGCCACAGATACGCAGTATTTT,CASRVGATDTQYF
TRBJ1-1,-,-,TRBV7-9,TGTGCCAGCAGCTTAGGGGAGGGCACTGAAGCTTTCTTT,CASSLGEGTEAFF
TRBJ1-1,-,-,TRBV28,TGTGCCAGCAGTTTCGACTCCATCGGGACTGAAGCTTTCTTT,CASSFDSIGTEAFF
TRBJ2-7,-,TRBD1,TRBV6-5,TGTGCCAGCACTTCAACCGGGACAGGAGTTGCCGAGCAGTACTTC,CASTSTGTGVAEQYF
TRBJ1-4,once,-,TRBV7-8,TGTGCCAGCAGCCAAGAGGGAACTAATGAAAAACTGTTTTTT,CASSQEGTNEKLFF
TRBJ1-2,-,TRBD1,TRBV30,TGTGCCTGCAGGGGGCCGGAAAACTATGGCTACACCTTC,CACRGPENYGYTF